The rows below give T cell receptor beta chains drawn from one sample of a study of neoadjuvant anti-PD-1 for oral cavity cancer. The table came from immunoSEQ multiplex PCR; TCRdb's copy has only in-frame clones and leaves some out. The data show approximately 42,000 clones, around 79% seen once. Specimen: PBMCs, collected after nivolumab (anti-PD-1) treatment. These receptors originate from a person between 35 and 79 years old with oral cavity squamous cell carcinoma. CDR3s include the opening cysteine and the closing phenylalanine or tryptophan. A D gene is named only where the DNA matches it firmly. The size of a clone is reported for some rows only, either as once, few or many, or as a class for expanded clones.

J,length,D,size,V,CDR3,DNA
TRBJ2-7,14,.,.,TRBV15,CATSPRAGPGEQYF,TGTGCCACCAGCCCGCGCGCCGGCCCTGGCGAGCAGTACTTC
TRBJ1-4,17,.,few,TRBV28,CASSLGQFAGTNEKLFF,TGTGCCAGCAGCCTCGGACAATTTGCGGGAACTAATGAAAAACTGTTTTTT
TRBJ1-5,15,TRBD1,.,TRBV4-1,CASSQVVQGNQPQHF,TGCGCCAGCAGCCAAGTCGTACAGGGGAATCAGCCCCAGCATTTT
TRBJ1-1,15,TRBD1,.,TRBV2,CASSDGDRGYTEAFF,TGTGCCAGCAGTGATGGTGACAGGGGGTATACTGAAGCTTTCTTT
TRBJ1-1,13,.,few,TRBV19,CASSARDNTEAFF,TGTGCCAGTAGTGCCCGGGACAACACTGAAGCTTTCTTT
TRBJ1-2,10,.,.,TRBV20-1,CSAVKEGYTF,TGCAGTGCTGTTAAGGAGGGCTACACCTTC
TRBJ2-6,18,.,.,TRBV7-8,CASSSARTDLSGANVLTF,TGTGCCAGCAGCTCTGCCCGGACGGATCTCTCTGGGGCCAACGTCCTGACTTTC
TRBJ1-1,14,.,.,TRBV6-1,CASRAVFRETEAFF,TGTGCCAGCAGGGCCGTTTTCCGGGAAACTGAAGCTTTCTTT
TRBJ1-2,13,TRBD1,.,TRBV18,CASSLDRGYGYTF,TGTGCCAGCTCATTGGACAGGGGCTATGGCTACACCTTC
TRBJ1-2,10,.,once,TRBV29-1,CSVGTESYTF,TGCAGCGTGGGGACGGAGAGTTACACCTTC
TRBJ2-7,16,.,.,TRBV7-9,CASSYRRQASSYEQYF,TGTGCCAGCAGCTACCGGAGGCAGGCTTCCTCCTACGAGCAGTACTTC
TRBJ1-5,14,.,.,TRBV7-9,CASSSLGRNQPQHF,TGTGCCAGCAGCTCCTTGGGGCGCAATCAGCCCCAGCATTTT
TRBJ2-5,18,TRBD2,.,TRBV27,CASSSLRLAGGEGETQYF,TGTGCCAGCAGTTCCTTGAGACTAGCGGGAGGGGAGGGAGAGACCCAGTACTTC
TRBJ2-5,16,.,once,TRBV10-1,CASSESKVSVQETQYF,TGCGCCAGCAGTGAGTCGAAGGTTAGCGTACAAGAGACCCAGTACTTC
TRBJ1-2,15,TRBD1,once,TRBV7-8,CASSPGTGGIDGYTF,TGTGCCAGCAGCCCCGGGACAGGGGGCATCGACGGCTACACCTTC
TRBJ1-1,14,.,.,TRBV19,CASEKGGSNTEAFF,TGTGCCAGCGAAAAGGGGGGCTCCAACACTGAAGCTTTCTTT
TRBJ2-1,15,.,.,TRBV19,CASTESVGPYNEQFF,TGTGCCAGTACCGAATCTGTTGGTCCCTACAATGAGCAGTTCTTC
TRBJ2-2,14,TRBD2,.,TRBV5-5,CATSHSGDTGELFF,TGTGCCACCAGTCATAGCGGGGACACCGGGGAGCTGTTTTTT
TRBJ2-3,16,TRBD2,.,TRBV14,CASSPRTSVSTDTQYF,TGTGCCAGCAGCCCCCGGACTAGCGTGAGCACAGATACGCAGTATTTT
TRBJ2-7,13,TRBD1,few,TRBV29-1,CSVAGQGLYEQYF,TGCAGCGTTGCGGGACAGGGCCTTTACGAGCAGTACTTC
TRBJ1-1,15,.,.,TRBV7-2,CASSFDSGGGTEAFF,TGTGCCAGCAGCTTCGACTCGGGTGGAGGCACTGAAGCTTTCTTT
TRBJ2-2,15,TRBD1,.,TRBV9,CASSVSGGRTGELFF,TGTGCCAGCAGCGTATCAGGGGGCCGAACCGGGGAGCTGTTTTTT
TRBJ1-6,14,.,.,TRBV6-1,CASKVGIDNSPLHF,TGTGCCAGCAAGGTCGGAATAGATAATTCACCCCTCCACTTT
TRBJ2-7,15,TRBD2,.,TRBV18,CASSPSGGFSYEQYF,TGTGCCAGCTCACCATCGGGGGGGTTCTCCTACGAGCAGTACTTC
TRBJ1-2,14,.,.,TRBV5-1,CASSLEGTAYGYTF,TGCGCCAGCAGCTTGGAGGGTACAGCTTATGGCTACACCTTC
TRBJ2-3,13,.,.,TRBV7-3,CASTVVFTDTQYF,TGTGCCAGCACGGTTGTTTTCACAGATACGCAGTATTTT
TRBJ2-6,17,.,.,TRBV27,CASSFQGRAQGANVLTF,TGTGCCAGCAGTTTCCAGGGAAGAGCACAAGGGGCCAACGTCCTGACTTTC
TRBJ1-1,15,.,.,TRBV7-8,CASSLYRVGDTEAFF,TGTGCCAGCAGCCTATACAGGGTCGGTGACACTGAAGCTTTCTTT
TRBJ2-6,15,.,.,TRBV2,CASREASSGANVLTF,TGTGCCAGCCGGGAAGCCAGCTCTGGGGCCAACGTCCTGACTTTC
TRBJ2-5,14,TRBD2,once,TRBV2,CASILPVGGETQYF,TGTGCCAGCATCTTACCCGTCGGGGGGGAGACCCAGTACTTC
TRBJ2-7,15,TRBD1,once,TRBV7-9,CASRSGRQGSYEQYF,TGTGCCAGCAGGTCGGGGAGACAGGGGTCCTACGAGCAGTACTTC
TRBJ2-2,10,.,many,TRBV6-1,CATFTGELFF,TGTGCCACTTTCACCGGGGAGCTGTTTTTT